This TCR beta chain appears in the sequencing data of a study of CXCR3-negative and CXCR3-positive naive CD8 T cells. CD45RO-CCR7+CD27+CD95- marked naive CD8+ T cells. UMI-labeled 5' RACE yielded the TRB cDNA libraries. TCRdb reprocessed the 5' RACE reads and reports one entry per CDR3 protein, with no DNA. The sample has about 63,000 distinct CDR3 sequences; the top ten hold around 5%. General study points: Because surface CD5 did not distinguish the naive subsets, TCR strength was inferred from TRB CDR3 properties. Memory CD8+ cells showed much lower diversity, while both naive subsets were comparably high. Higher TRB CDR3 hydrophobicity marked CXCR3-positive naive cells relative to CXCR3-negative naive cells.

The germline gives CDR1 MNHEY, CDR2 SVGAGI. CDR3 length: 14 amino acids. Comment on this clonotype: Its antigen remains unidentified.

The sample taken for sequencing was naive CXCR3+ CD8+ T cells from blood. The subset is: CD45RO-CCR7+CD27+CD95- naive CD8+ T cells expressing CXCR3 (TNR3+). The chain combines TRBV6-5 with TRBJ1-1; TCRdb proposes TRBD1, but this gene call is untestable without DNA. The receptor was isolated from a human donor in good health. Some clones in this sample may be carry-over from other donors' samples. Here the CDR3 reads CASSYRTENTEAFF.